The clone carrying this T cell receptor beta chain has only one observation. The source of the sample is a study of blood T cell repertoires in COVID-19. Looking at the study overall: COVID-19 samples collected from the United States, Italy and Spain covered acute and convalescent phases. Sources were T cells, B-cell-depleted T cells, or PBMCs; the material itself was cDNA or gDNA.

Some clones are missing from TCRdb's copy, which holds only in-frame ones; the method was immunoSEQ multiplex PCR. The sample records some 180,000 clones, more than 75% being singletons. The junction had 2 bases not matched to a gene; V was cut back by 4 bases and J by 0 bases. CDR3 length: 15 amino acids. Germline V gives CDR1 SGHVS, CDR2 FQNEAQ. The V gene is TRBV7-8, the J gene TRBJ2-7; TRBD2 matches at 11 bases. The source of this sequence is a man aged 45-65 years who had recovered from COVID-19. The sample taken for sequencing was peripheral blood. The chain's CDR3 is CASSWTSGLSYEQYF. In nucleotides, the CDR3 is TGTGCCAGCAGCTGGACTAGCGGGCTCTCCTACGAGCAGTACTTC.